This section outlines one TCR beta chain sequence together with its context. Time point defined: pre-treatment sample, taken before nivolumab and TIL therapy. Most excised metastases sampled were pleural nodules or supraclavicular lymph nodes. Tumor harvest preceded PD-1/PD-L1 blockade, followed by nivolumab treatment. This was the immunoSEQ v3 assay. Data came from immunoSEQ multiplex PCR; TCRdb stores just in-frame clones and leaves some out. The sample has more than 90,000 clones, around 71% seen once. The data originate from a study of TIL therapy for anti-PD-1-resistant metastatic lung cancer. Across the whole study: Most patients had lung adenocarcinoma; a handful of tumors were EGFR-mutant, two ALK-rearranged; half smoked currently or formerly. Tumors carried a median about 1.5 non-synonymous mutations per megabase.

The sample here was tumor tissue, taken at baseline. This clonotype originated in a person between 30 and 79 years old with non-small cell lung cancer.

CDR3 loop: CASSPVADTGELFF. CDR3 nucleotides: TGTGCCAGCTCACCCGTCGCGGACACCGGGGAGCTGTTTTTT. J is TRBJ2-2 and V is TRBV18; no clear D gene. There are 14 residues in the CDR3. V was pared by 3 bases and J by 3 bases, with 8 bases between. Looked up from germline, CDR1 is KGHSH and CDR2 is LQKENI.